This TCR beta chain was sequenced for a study of blood T cell repertoires in COVID-19. Study at large: Sources were T cells, B-cell-depleted T cells, or PBMCs; the material itself was cDNA or gDNA.

V was pared by 1 base and J by 4 bases, with 11 bases between. Germline CDR1 SGDLS, CDR2 YYNGEE. This CDR3 is 14 amino acids long. Under the authors' procedure: For nucleated cells, counts were estimated from reference gene primer amplification. The method was immunoSEQ multiplex PCR; TCRdb's version includes in-frame clones alone and lacks a portion of them. Clonal size and the V and J genes are those of that table, whereas D and trimming came from the DNA. Seen here are about 83,000 clones, just over 85% observed once, and the top ten hold roughly 20%. This chain uses TRBV9 with TRBJ2-5; possibly TRBD2 for D (5 bases). Material: peripheral blood. This TCR was recovered from a woman at least 80 years old in a cohort sampled during active or convalescent COVID-19. This CDR3 reads CASSVSSGGETQYF. The DNA of the CDR3 is TGTGCCAGCAGCGTATCGTCCGGAGGAGAGACCCAGTACTTC.